The clone carrying this T cell receptor beta chain has only a few counts. Its antigen is unknown. The input for sorted-subset replicate PCRs was approximately 200 ng DNA, 25,000 to 35,000 T cell genomes. TCRdb's table, derived via immunoSEQ multiplex PCR, lists solely in-frame clones and lacks some. The repertoire includes about 330,000 clones, around two thirds of them detected once, and 10% sits in the top ten. The data were obtained in a study of shared clonotypes between healthy human individuals. Study-level findings and limits: Naive subsets tended to show greater estimated richness than memory subsets. Limitation of the genetic and exposure-history diversity represented came from the few donors.

CDR1 and CDR2 from the germline V gene are MNHNS and SASEGT. The V gene lost 5 bases and the J gene lost 2 bases, with 14 bases spanning the gap. The CDR3 is 15 amino acids. Input material: memory CD4+ T cells sorted from blood. Subset noted: CD45RA-negative fraction. This clonotype was obtained from a man aged 25-45 years in good health. The chain employs TRBV6-1 and TRBJ2-3, with D possibly matching TRBD1 (6 bases). The CDR3 DNA sequence: TGTGCCAGCAGTATAAAACGGGACATCACAGATACGCAGTATTTT. The encoded protein is CASSIKRDITDTQYF.